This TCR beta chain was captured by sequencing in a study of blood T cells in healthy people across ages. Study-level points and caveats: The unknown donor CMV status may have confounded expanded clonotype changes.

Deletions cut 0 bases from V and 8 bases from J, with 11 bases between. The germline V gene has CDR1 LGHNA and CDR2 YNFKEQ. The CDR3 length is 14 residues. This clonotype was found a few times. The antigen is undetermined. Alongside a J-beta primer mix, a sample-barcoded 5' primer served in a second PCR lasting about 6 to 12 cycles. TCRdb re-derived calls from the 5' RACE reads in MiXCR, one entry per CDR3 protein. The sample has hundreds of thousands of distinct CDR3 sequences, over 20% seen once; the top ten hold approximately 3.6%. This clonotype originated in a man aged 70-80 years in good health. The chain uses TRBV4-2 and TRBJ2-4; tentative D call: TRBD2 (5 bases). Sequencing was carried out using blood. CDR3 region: CASSQEREWDIQYF. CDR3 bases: TGTGCCAGCAGCCAAGAGAGGGAGTGGGACATTCAGTACTTC.